A single sample gave rise to the 19 T cell receptor beta chains below, sequenced in a study of radiation and T cells in renal cell carcinoma (dated by TCRdb to the early 2020s). Taken with the paper, the label for time point translates to: blood 4 weeks post-SBRT, at nephrectomy. The treatment or condition label on this specimen signifies: 15 Gy SBRT to primary tumor, nephrectomy 4 weeks later. Library method: the immunoSEQ multiplex PCR assay. Imported from immuneACCESS, the table was reduced by TCRdb to in-frame sequences with V and J called. These copies leave out some clones; in studies compared against another copy, an unresolved V gene accounts for under half, and the cause of the remainder is not known. This sample has approximately 65,000 clones in its table, and about three quarters of those were observed once. The biggest ten clones account for roughly 7.5% of the sample. The sample in question was blood, obtained from a patient whose treatment included radiotherapy and nephrectomy. The receptors originated from a man aged 60 to 75 with renal cell carcinoma.

V usage is TRBV7-9 and J usage is TRBJ2-1; D ambiguous. V was pared by 5 bases and J by 5 bases, with 7 bases between. This CDR3 spans 12 amino acids. Germline CDR1 SEHNR, CDR2 FQNEAQ (reference sequence). This chain's CDR3 is CASSGRDNEQFF. The CDR3 DNA sequence: TGTGCCAGCAGCGGTAGGGACAATGAGCAGTTCTTC.

This clone was seen a single time. The chain combines TRBV7-8 with TRBJ1-2; 9 bases match TRBD1. Unmatched junction bases numbered 9, after V lost 0 bases and J lost 7 bases. Looked up from germline, CDR1 is SGHVS and CDR2 is FQNEAQ. The CDR3 length is 16 residues. CDR3: CASSLAPGQGLGGYTF. The CDR3 DNA reads TGTGCCAGCAGCTTAGCTCCGGGACAGGGATTAGGTGGCTACACCTTC.

The chain is built from TRBV9 and TRBJ2-3; TRBD2 matches at 7 bases. V lost 5 bases, J lost 1 base, and 10 bases stayed unmatched. In germline, CDR1 is SGDLS, CDR2 YYNGEE. The CDR3 consists of 16 residues. CDR3 amino acids: CASSESGEFGTDTQYF. DNA for the CDR3: TGTGCCAGCAGTGAGAGCGGGGAATTTGGCACAGATACGCAGTATTTT.

This clone was observed a handful of times. This chain uses TRBV11-2 with TRBJ2-7; a weak D match, TRBD1 (6 bases). Germline assignment: CDR1 SGHAT and CDR2 FQNNGV. Between the trimmed V and J ends, which lost 5 bases and 0 bases, there was a span of 11 bases. The CDR3 is 14 residues long. The CDR3 region is CASSLRTDSYEQYF. The CDR3 nucleotides are TGTGCCAGCAGCCTTCGGACAGACTCCTACGAGCAGTACTTC.

This chain links TRBV19 with TRBJ1-1; TRBD1 matches 9 bases. This CDR3 comprises 13 residues. Germline lookup yields CDR1 LNHDA and CDR2 SQIVND (reference sequence). The V gene end was trimmed by 0 bases and the J gene end by 11 bases; junction bases not matched to a gene: 4. The CDR3 coding sequence is TGTGCCAGTAGTATAGAACAGGGGGCTGGCGCTTTCTTT. As protein: CASSIEQGAGAFF.

This chain links TRBV30 with TRBJ2-5, with TRBD1 identical over 10 bases. The CDR3 contains 14 residues. Trimming cost V 2 bases and J 3 bases; bases outside gene matches: 3. Germline V gene lookup returns CDR1 GTSNPN and CDR2 SVGIG (reference sequence). The DNA for the CDR3 is TGTGCCTGGAGTCCCGGGACAGGGGAAGAGACCCAGTACTTC. Its translation: CAWSPGTGEETQYF. The full variable domain, rest sourced from reference TRBV30 and TRBJ2-5, is SQTIHQWPATLVQPVGSPLSLECTVEGTSNPNLYWYRQAAGRGLQLLFYSVGIGQISSEVPQNLSASRPQDRQFILSSKKLLLSDSGFYLCAWSPGTGEETQYFGPGTRLLVL.

The J gene is TRBJ1-5, the V gene TRBV30, with D possibly matching TRBD1 (5 bases). CDR3 size: 13 residues. Deletions cut 4 bases from V and 3 bases from J, with 10 bases between. The germline CDR1 and CDR2 sequences are GTSNPN and SVGIG (reference sequence). DNA for the CDR3: TGTGCCTGGACAGTAGGGGCCAATCAGCCCCAGCATTTT. The encoded protein is CAWTVGANQPQHF.

The chain combines TRBV7-9 with TRBJ1-2; no clear D. The CDR3 loop spans 13 amino acids. The V end lost 2 bases, the J end lost 8 bases, and 12 bases lay between the germline ends. The germline CDR1 and CDR2 sequences are SEHNR and FQNEAQ (reference sequence). The CDR3 reads CASSLYDGDGYTF. The CDR3 region has the DNA TGTGCCAGCAGCTTATACGACGGCGACGGCTACACCTTC.

The chain's CDR3 is CASSKLLITEAFF. CDR3 sequence (DNA): TGTGCCAGCAGTAAGCTCCTTATCACTGAAGCTTTCTTT. The chain uses TRBV5-5 and TRBJ1-1; D not resolved. This CDR3 has 13 amino acids. Germline loops: CDR1 SGHKS, CDR2 YYEKEE (reference sequence). Trimming shortened V by 5 bases and J by 4 bases, and 12 bases separated the two germline ends.

V usage is TRBV10-3 and J usage is TRBJ1-1; D is uncertain. The length of the CDR3 is 13 residues. The V and J ends lost 3 bases and 1 base respectively, with 6 bases between them. CDR1 and CDR2 (germline): ENHRY, SYGVKD. CDR3 sequence reads: CAISEERNTEAFF. The CDR3, as DNA: TGTGCCATCAGTGAAGAGAGGAACACTGAAGCTTTCTTT.

This rearrangement joins TRBV5-6 to TRBJ1-1, with D hard to call. V was clipped by 1 base and J by 2 bases, with 6 bases between them. The germline gives CDR1 SGHDT, CDR2 YYEEEE. The CDR3 covers 13 residues. The CDR3 coding sequence is TGTGCCAGCAGCTTGTTCGTTAACACTGAAGCTTTCTTT. Its protein is CASSLFVNTEAFF.

This chain joins TRBV19 and TRBJ2-7, with TRBD1 matching 7 bases. The length of the CDR3 is 14 residues. V was pared by 2 bases and J by 3 bases, with 4 bases of the junction left unmatched. Per germline, CDR1 LNHDA and CDR2 SQIVND (reference sequence). The CDR3 DNA follows: TGTGCCAGTAGTATACGGCAGGGGGACTACGAGCAGTACTTC. Encoded protein: CASSIRQGDYEQYF. Full variable domain (rest looked up from reference TRBV19 and TRBJ2-7): DGGITQSPKYLFRKEGQNVTLSCEQNLNHDAMYWYRQDPGQGLRLIYYSQIVNDFQKGDIAEGYSVSREKKESFPLTVTSAQKNPTAFYLCASSIRQGDYEQYFGPGTRLTVT.

The chain links TRBV27 to TRBJ2-7, with D perhaps being TRBD1 or TRBD2 (5 bases each). The germline V gene encodes CDR1 MNHEY and CDR2 SMNVEV (reference sequence). The ends were cut back, 2 bases at V and 4 bases at J, with 18 bases in the middle. This CDR3 has 16 residues. The CDR3 DNA follows: TGTGCCAGCAGTTTAGACGGGGACCCATCCCTTTACGAGCAGTACTTC. Encoded protein: CASSLDGDPSLYEQYF.

CDR3 protein: CSAIRQHEAFF. The CDR3 DNA reads as TGCAGTGCGATCCGACAGCATGAAGCTTTCTTT. J is TRBJ1-1 and V is TRBV20-1, with D possibly being TRBD1 (5 bases). Germline V gene sequence: CDR1 DFQATT, CDR2 SNEGSKA (reference sequence). The CDR3 sequence is 11 residues long. The V and J ends lost 6 bases and 7 bases respectively, with 12 bases between them.

The rearrangement joins TRBV9 to TRBJ2-2; D remains ambiguous. CDR1 SGDLS and CDR2 YYNGEE come from the germline V gene. CDR3 length: 11 residues. Trimming stripped 5 bases from V and 5 bases from J, with 4 bases between. CDR3 residues: CASRTTGELFF. The CDR3 region has the DNA TGTGCCAGCAGGACGACCGGGGAGCTGTTTTTT.

The chain has TRBV11-2 and TRBJ1-1; maybe TRBD1 (6 bases). V was trimmed by 2 bases and J by 5 bases, leaving 6 bases between them. This CDR3 has 12 amino acids. Germline V gene sequence: CDR1 SGHAT, CDR2 FQNNGV. The CDR3, as DNA: TGTGCCAGCAGCTTACAGGGGACTGAAGCTTTCTTT. Amino acid sequence: CASSLQGTEAFF.

The chain combines TRBV6-5 with TRBJ2-2; D is uncertain. The CDR3 runs to 13 residues. The germline gives CDR1 MNHEY, CDR2 SVGAGI. The germline V and J ends were trimmed by 2 bases and 5 bases, with 6 bases remaining between them. As DNA, the CDR3 is TGTGCCAGCAGTTACCTTATAACCGGGGAGCTGTTTTTT. It yields the protein CASSYLITGELFF.

This clone was detected only once. The CDR3, as DNA: TGTGCCAGCAGCGTAGAGCCAGGGCCAAACTATGGCTACACCTTC. This codes for CASSVEPGPNYGYTF. The chain combines TRBV9 with TRBJ1-2; a weak D match, TRBD1 (5 bases). Germline CDR1 is SGDLS and CDR2 is YYNGEE. The CDR3 consists of 15 residues. Trimming stripped 0 bases from V and 2 bases from J, with 11 bases between. The full variable domain, rest sourced from reference TRBV9 and TRBJ1-2, is DSGVTQTPKHLITATGQRVTLRCSPRSGDLSVYWYQQSLDQGLQFLIQYYNGEERAKGNILERFSAQQFPDLHSELNLSSLELGDSALYFCASSVEPGPNYGYTFGSGTRLTVV.

The chain employs TRBV29-1 and TRBJ1-2; D is ambiguous. The CDR3 is made up of 14 amino acids. Germline V gene data show CDR1 as SQVTM and CDR2 as ANQGSEA. V lost 7 bases and J 7 bases, leaving 22 bases between the germline ends. Written as DNA, the CDR3 is TGCAGCGCTCCCGTAATTGACCAAGGAATTGGCTACACCTTC. Protein: CSAPVIDQGIGYTF. The entire variable domain, with the rest obtained from reference TRBV29-1 and TRBJ1-2, is as follows: SAVISQKPSRDICQRGTSLTIQCQVDSQVTMMFWYRQQPGQSLTLIATANQGSEATYESGFVIDKFPISRPNLTFSTLTVSNMSPEDSSIYLCSAPVIDQGIGYTFGSGTRLTVV.